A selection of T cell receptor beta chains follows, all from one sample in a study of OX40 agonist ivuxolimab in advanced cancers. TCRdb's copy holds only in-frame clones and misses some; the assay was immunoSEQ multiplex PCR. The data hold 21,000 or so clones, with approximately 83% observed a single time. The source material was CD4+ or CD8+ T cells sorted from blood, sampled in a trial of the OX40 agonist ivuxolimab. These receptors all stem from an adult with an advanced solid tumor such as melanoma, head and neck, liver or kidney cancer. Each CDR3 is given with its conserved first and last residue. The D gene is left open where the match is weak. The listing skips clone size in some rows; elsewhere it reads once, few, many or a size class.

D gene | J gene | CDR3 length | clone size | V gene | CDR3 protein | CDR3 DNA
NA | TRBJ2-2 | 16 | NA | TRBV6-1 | CASSVLTDPNTGELFF | TGTGCCAGCAGTGTCCTGACAGACCCGAACACCGGGGAGCTGTTTTTT
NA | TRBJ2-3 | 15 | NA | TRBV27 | CASSWGRPTPDTQYF | TGTGCCAGCAGTTGGGGCAGGCCGACCCCAGATACGCAGTATTTT
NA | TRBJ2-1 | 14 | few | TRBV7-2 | CASSLDPEYNEQFF | TGTGCCAGCAGCTTAGATCCCGAATACAATGAGCAGTTCTTC
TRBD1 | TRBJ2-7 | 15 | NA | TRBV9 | CASSAGTGGSYEQYF | TGTGCCAGCAGTGCAGGGACAGGTGGCTCCTACGAGCAGTACTTC
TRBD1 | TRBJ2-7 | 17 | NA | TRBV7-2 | CASSIDNTGGLGNEQYF | TGTGCCAGCAGCATAGACAATACAGGGGGCCTTGGGAACGAGCAGTACTTC
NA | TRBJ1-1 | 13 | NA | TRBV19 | CASRDRANTEAFF | TGTGCCAGTAGGGACAGAGCAAACACTGAAGCTTTCTTT
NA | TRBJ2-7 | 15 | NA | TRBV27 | CASRIRGKGSYEQYF | TGTGCCAGCAGAATAAGAGGAAAGGGTTCCTACGAGCAGTACTTC
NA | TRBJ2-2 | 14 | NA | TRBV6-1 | CASSPPMDTGELFF | TGTGCCAGCAGTCCTCCAATGGACACCGGGGAGCTGTTTTTT
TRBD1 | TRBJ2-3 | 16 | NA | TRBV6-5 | CASSYTWTGGGDTQYF | TGTGCCAGCAGTTACACTTGGACAGGGGGCGGGGATACGCAGTATTTT
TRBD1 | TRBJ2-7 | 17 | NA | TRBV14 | CASSQDFVGTGRYEQYF | TGTGCCAGCAGCCAAGATTTTGTAGGGACAGGGAGGTACGAGCAGTACTTC
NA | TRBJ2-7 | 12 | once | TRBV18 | CASSRDRYEQYF | TGTGCCAGCTCACGAGACAGGTACGAGCAGTACTTC
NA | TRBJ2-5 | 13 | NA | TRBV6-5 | CASGVNILETQYF | TGTGCCAGCGGGGTTAACATTCTAGAGACCCAGTACTTC
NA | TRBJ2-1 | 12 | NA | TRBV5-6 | CASSRIMDRQFF | TGTGCCAGCAGCCGTATAATGGACAGACAGTTCTTC
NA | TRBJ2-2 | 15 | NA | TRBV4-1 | CASSQTLSGAGELFF | TGCGCCAGCAGCCAAACCCTATCAGGGGCCGGGGAGCTGTTTTTT
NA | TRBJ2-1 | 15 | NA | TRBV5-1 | CASSLAGRRNNEQFF | TGCGCCAGCAGCTTGGCGGGAAGGAGGAACAATGAGCAGTTCTTC
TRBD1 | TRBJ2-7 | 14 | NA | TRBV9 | CASSPGTGSYEQYF | TGTGCCAGCAGCCCCGGGACAGGATCCTACGAGCAGTACTTC
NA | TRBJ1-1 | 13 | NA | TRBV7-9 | CASSLSGNTEAFF | TGTGCCAGCAGCCTTTCAGGGAACACTGAAGCTTTCTTT
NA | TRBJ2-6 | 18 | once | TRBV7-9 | CASSLGPAGLSGANVLTF | TGTGCCAGCAGCTTAGGCCCGGCGGGACTCTCTGGGGCCAACGTCCTGACTTTC
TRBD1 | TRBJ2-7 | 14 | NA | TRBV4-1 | CASSQETGGYEQYF | TGCGCCAGCAGCCAAGAAACAGGGGGGTACGAGCAGTACTTC
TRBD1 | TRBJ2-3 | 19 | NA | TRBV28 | CASSFSGTGQSPYTDTQYF | TGTGCCAGCAGTTTCAGTGGGACAGGGCAGAGCCCCTACACAGATACGCAGTATTTT
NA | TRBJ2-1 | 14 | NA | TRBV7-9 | CASSRSHLANEQFF | TGTGCCAGCAGCCGTTCCCATCTGGCCAATGAGCAGTTCTTC
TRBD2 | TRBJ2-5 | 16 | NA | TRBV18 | CASSILAGVPQETQYF | TGTGCCAGCTCAATTCTAGCGGGAGTACCCCAAGAGACCCAGTACTTC
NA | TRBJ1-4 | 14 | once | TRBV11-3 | CASSLISGNEKLFF | TGTGCCAGCAGCTTAATATCGGGAAATGAAAAACTGTTTTTT
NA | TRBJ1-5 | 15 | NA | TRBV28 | CASTRGQTSNQPQHF | TGTGCCAGCACTCGTGGACAGACTAGCAATCAGCCCCAGCATTTT
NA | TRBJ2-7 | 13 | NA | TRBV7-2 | CASSLWHRYEQYF | TGTGCCAGCAGCTTATGGCACCGTTACGAGCAGTACTTC
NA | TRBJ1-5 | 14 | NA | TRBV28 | CASSSGPPNQPQHF | TGTGCCAGCAGCTCAGGGCCCCCAAATCAGCCCCAGCATTTT
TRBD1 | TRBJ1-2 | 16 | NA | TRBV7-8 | CASSLAWAGTGIDLTF | TGTGCCAGCAGCTTAGCGTGGGCGGGGACAGGGATTGATCTCACCTTC
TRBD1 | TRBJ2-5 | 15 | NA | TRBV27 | CASSTGTGSRETQYF | TGTGCCAGCAGTACAGGGACAGGGTCTAGGGAGACCCAGTACTTC
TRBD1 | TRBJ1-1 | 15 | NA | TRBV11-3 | CASSSYRGGNTEAFF | TGTGCCAGCAGCTCGTACAGGGGGGGGAACACTGAAGCTTTCTTT
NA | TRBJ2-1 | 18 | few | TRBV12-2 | CASRFDRAGVPINHEQFF | TGTGCAAGTCGCTTTGATCGAGCGGGAGTTCCAATTAACCATGAGCAGTTCTTC
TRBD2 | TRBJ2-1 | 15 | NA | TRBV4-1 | CASSPGLAETFGQFF | TGCGCCAGCAGCCCGGGACTAGCGGAGACATTTGGGCAGTTCTTC
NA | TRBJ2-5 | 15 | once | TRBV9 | CASSVDTRSIETQYF | TGTGCCAGCAGCGTAGATACTAGAAGTATCGAGACCCAGTACTTC
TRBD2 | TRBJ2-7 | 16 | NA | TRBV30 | CAWDEGPGLALYEQYF | TGTGCCTGGGATGAAGGACCGGGACTAGCGCTATACGAGCAGTACTTC
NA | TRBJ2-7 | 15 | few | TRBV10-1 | CASSKGVGGSYEQYF | TGCGCCAGCAGTAAGGGGGTAGGGGGCTCCTACGAGCAGTACTTC
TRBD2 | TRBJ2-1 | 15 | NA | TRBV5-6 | CASSFGTSGINEQFF | TGTGCCAGCAGCTTCGGGACTAGCGGGATCAATGAGCAGTTCTTC
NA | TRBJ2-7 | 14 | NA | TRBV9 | CASSARGATYEQYF | TGTGCCAGTAGCGCCCGCGGGGCGACGTACGAGCAGTACTTC
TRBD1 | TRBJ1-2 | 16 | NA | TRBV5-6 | CASSLVRDREIYGYTF | TGTGCCAGCAGCTTGGTGCGGGACAGGGAGATCTATGGCTACACCTTC
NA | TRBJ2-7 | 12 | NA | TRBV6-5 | CASTADYSEQYF | TGTGCCAGCACCGCGGACTATTCCGAGCAGTACTTC
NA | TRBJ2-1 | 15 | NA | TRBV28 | CASSSVASSYNEQFF | TGTGCCAGCAGCTCAGTCGCGAGCTCCTACAATGAGCAGTTCTTC